The subject of this entry is one T cell receptor (beta chain). The data were obtained in a study of blood T cells in healthy people across ages. V dropped 0 bases and J dropped 13; count of bases not matched to a gene: 15. Germline V gene data show CDR1 as MNHNY and CDR2 as SVGAGI (reference sequence). CDR3 size: 16 residues. Primers used in a second PCR of roughly 6 to 11 cycles were a sample-barcoded 5' primer and a J-beta primer mix. TCRdb re-called the 5' RACE reads with MiXCR, one entry per CDR3 protein. The sample includes about 760,000 distinct CDR3 sequences, 56% of them seen just once. The receptor was isolated from a man aged 35 to 55 in good health. Specimen: blood. This chain joins TRBV6-6 and TRBJ2-1; 7 bases agree with TRBD2. CDR3 DNA sequence: TGTGCCAGCAGTTACTCGAGGTCCCAGACCGGGGGGAAACAGTTCTTC. Encoded protein: CASSYSRSQTGGKQFF.